Below are 24 T cell receptor beta chains sequenced from a single sample in a study of cytomegalovirus exposure and HLA in healthy donors. Amplification used 60 Vbeta primers and 13 Jbeta primers. Data came from immunoSEQ multiplex PCR; TCRdb stores just in-frame clones and leaves some out. The sample contains 75,000 to 100,000 clones, over 65% of which appear only once. The sample taken for sequencing was PBMCs. Receptor source: a man in his 60s in good health and CMV-seropositive.

This sequence joins TRBV7-2 and TRBJ2-5; 9 nucleotides line up with TRBD2. Unmatched junction bases numbered 2, after V lost 1 base and J lost 2 bases. Germline V gives CDR1 SGHTA, CDR2 FQGNSA. This CDR3 has 15 residues. CDR3 in DNA: TGTGCCAGCAGCTTAGGACTAGCGGTTCAAGAGACCCAGTACTTC. This sequence encodes CASSLGLAVQETQYF.

J is TRBJ2-1 and V is TRBV27; maybe TRBD1 (5 bases). The CDR3 length is 13 residues. The germline V gene has CDR1 MNHEY and CDR2 SMNVEV (reference sequence). V lost 4 bases and J lost 8, with 12 bases in between. The CDR3 spells CASSSLLGHEQFF. The CDR3 nucleotides are TGTGCCAGCAGTTCCCTTCTGGGGCATGAGCAGTTCTTC.

A few counts support this clone. The chain joins TRBV7-2 to TRBJ2-5; D gene uncertain. This CDR3 contains 15 residues. The germline V gene encodes CDR1 SGHTA and CDR2 FQGNSA. Trimming pared 1 base from V and 1 base from J, leaving 10 bases between. The CDR3 loop reads CASSLVVRSQETQYF. The CDR3 DNA reads as TGTGCCAGCAGCTTAGTAGTTCGGAGCCAAGAGACCCAGTACTTC. The variable domain in full, with the rest retrieved from reference TRBV7-2 and TRBJ2-5, is GAGVSQSPSNKVTEKGKDVELRCDPISGHTALYWYRQSLGQGLEFLIYFQGNSAPDKSGLPSDRFSAERTGGSVSTLTIQRTQQEDSAVYLCASSLVVRSQETQYFGPGTRLLVL.

This sequence joins TRBV7-9 and TRBJ2-3, with unresolved D. The germline V gene has CDR1 SEHNR and CDR2 FQNEAQ (reference sequence). The CDR3 has 16 residues. The germline V and J ends were trimmed by 3 bases and 0 bases, with 13 bases remaining between them. The CDR3 coding sequence is TGTGCCAGCAGCTTCCACAGCCTGTCTAGCACAGATACGCAGTATTTT. It encodes CASSFHSLSSTDTQYF.

CDR3 amino acids: CASSVGGQGPYEQYF. The DNA for the CDR3 is TGTGCCAGCAGCGTAGGTGGGCAGGGCCCGTACGAGCAGTACTTC. The V and J genes are TRBV9 and TRBJ2-7, with D perhaps matching TRBD1 (5 bases). Germline CDR1 reads SGDLS; CDR2 reads YYNGEE. V lost 0 bases, J lost 4 bases, and 14 bases lay in between. The CDR3 has 15 residues. Full variable domain (remainder filled in from reference TRBV9 and TRBJ2-7): DSGVTQTPKHLITATGQRVTLRCSPRSGDLSVYWYQQSLDQGLQFLIQYYNGEERAKGNILERFSAQQFPDLHSELNLSSLELGDSALYFCASSVGGQGPYEQYFGPGTRLTVT.

Notes on this clone: The junction and the germline gene differ at one end; a read error may be behind it. The chain employs TRBV7-9 and TRBJ2-7; TRBD1 might be the D (5 bases). The CDR3 spans 13 residues. Germline V gives CDR1 SEHNR, CDR2 FQNEAQ (reference sequence). For the CDR3, the DNA is TGTGCCAGCAGTTTAGGGGCGACATACGAGCAGTACTTC. It is translated as CASSLGATYEQYF.

Remarks on this clone: The limits of the CDR3 on the DNA are not certain, so only TCRdb's listed CDR3 is given. The CDR3 loop is CASSILGARDTEAFF. The chain combines TRBV28 with TRBJ1-1; the D call TRBD1 from the table was never checked on the DNA. Germline V gives CDR1 MDHEN, CDR2 SYDVKM. Counting both end residues, the CDR3 totals 15 amino acids.

The rearrangement joins TRBV6-6 to TRBJ1-5; no reliable D call. This CDR3 contains 16 residues. Per the germline V gene, CDR1 is MNHNY and CDR2 is SVGAGI (reference sequence). The ends were cut back, 6 bases at V and 2 bases at J, with 17 bases in the middle. CDR3 nucleotide sequence: TGTGCCAGCAGCCCCCCCGGGGTGCGGGGCAATCAGCCCCAGCATTTT. Its translation: CASSPPGVRGNQPQHF.

This rearrangement joins TRBV2 to TRBJ1-2, with D possibly being TRBD1 (5 bases). The CDR3 length is 13 residues. Trimming removed 8 bases from V and 8 bases from J, with 18 bases in between. Germline loops: CDR1 SNHLY, CDR2 FYNNEI. The CDR3 nucleotides read TGTGCCAGCCCTATTGGAGGGGCGGACGGCTACACCTTC. It is translated as CASPIGGADGYTF.

The chain recombines TRBV5-6 with TRBJ2-1, with D unresolved. The V and J ends lost 5 bases and 4 bases respectively, with 13 bases between them. The CDR3 is made up of 14 amino acids. The germline V gene encodes CDR1 SGHDT and CDR2 YYEEEE. The CDR3 DNA reads as TGTGCCAGCAGAAGTACAGAAACATACAATGAGCAGTTCTTC. Translated, it gives CASRSTETYNEQFF.

This chain joins TRBV2 and TRBJ2-2, with 7 bases aligning to TRBD1. The length of the CDR3 is 15 residues. Trimming removed 2 bases from V and 4 bases from J; junction bases left unmatched: 4. Germline CDR1 reads SNHLY; CDR2 reads FYNNEI. The CDR3 protein is CASSEQGTVTGELFF. CDR3 sequence (DNA): TGTGCCAGCAGTGAACAGGGGACAGTCACCGGGGAGCTGTTTTTT.

The chain carries TRBV2 and TRBJ2-1; 7 nucleotides align to TRBD1. The CDR3 has 15 residues. Germline V CDR1 and CDR2: SNHLY, FYNNEI. The ends lost 6 bases at V and 4 bases at J; junction bases unmatched: 9. CDR3 DNA sequence: TGTGCCAGCAGGGCCCAGACAGGGAATTACAATGAGCAGTTCTTC. Translated, it gives CASRAQTGNYNEQFF.

V usage is TRBV18 and J usage is TRBJ2-5; D is uncertain. V lost 0 bases and J 2 bases, leaving 7 bases between the germline ends. This CDR3 comprises 14 residues. Germline CDR1 KGHSH, CDR2 LQKENI. The CDR3 sequence is CASSPPSGQETQYF. CDR3 nucleotide sequence: TGTGCCAGCTCACCACCGTCGGGTCAAGAGACCCAGTACTTC.

The chain carries TRBV15 and TRBJ2-7, with 10 positions matching TRBD2. This CDR3 spans 14 amino acids. The V gene end was trimmed by 4 bases and the J gene end by 3 bases; junction bases not matched to a gene: 3. From germline, CDR1 is LNHNV and CDR2 YYDKDF (reference sequence). This chain's CDR3 is CATSTGTSVYEQYF. CDR3 coding DNA: TGTGCCACCAGCACCGGGACTAGCGTCTACGAGCAGTACTTC. Filled out from reference TRBV15 and TRBJ2-7, the complete variable domain reads DAMVIQNPRYQVTQFGKPVTLSCSQTLNHNVMYWYQQKSSQAPKLLFHYYDKDFNNEADTPDNFQSRRPNTSFCFLDIRSPGLGDTAMYLCATSTGTSVYEQYFGPGTRLTVT.

The rearrangement links TRBV2 to TRBJ2-4; 8 nucleotides align to TRBD1. The CDR3 totals 15 residues. Germline V CDR1 and CDR2: SNHLY, FYNNEI. J gave up 7 bases and V 1 base, and 6 bases lay outside the gene matches. CDR3 nucleotide sequence: TGTGCCAGCAGTGAAGACAGGGGGTGGGTCAACATTCAGTACTTC. Its protein is CASSEDRGWVNIQYF.

The chain links TRBV4-3 to TRBJ2-5, with D tentatively TRBD1 (6 bases). Gene TRBJ2-7 matches the end of the DNA better, so the J call may be wrong. The germline gives CDR1 LGHNA, CDR2 YSLEER. This CDR3 has 14 amino acids. The CDR3 sequence: CASSQETGPYEQYF. DNA of the CDR3: TGCGCCAGCAGCCAAGAGACAGGCCCCTACGAGCAGTACTTC.

The chain employs TRBV2 and TRBJ1-2; D might be TRBD1 (5 bases). Trimming removed 7 bases at V and 5 bases at J, with 17 bases between. From germline, CDR1 is SNHLY and CDR2 FYNNEI. The CDR3 contains 14 residues. This CDR3 is CASTGLGVGYGYTF. In nucleotides, the CDR3 is TGTGCCAGCACCGGGTTAGGGGTGGGATATGGCTACACCTTC.

The DNA of the CDR3 is TGTGCCAGCCCATTAGGGGGACATGAGCTGTTTTTT. Protein product: CASPLGGHELFF. J is TRBJ2-2 and V is TRBV7-9; D may be TRBD1 (6 bases). Germline V gene lookup returns CDR1 SEHNR and CDR2 FQNEAQ (reference sequence). V was clipped by 8 bases and J by 11 bases, with 15 bases between them. The CDR3 has 12 amino acids.

This rearrangement joins TRBV7-6 to TRBJ1-5; D is unclear. Germline V CDR1 and CDR2: SGHVS, FNYEAQ. The CDR3 has 13 residues. Trimming cost V 1 base and J 5 bases, with 6 bases left between them. DNA for the CDR3: TGTGCCAGCAGCTTAGACCGGTATCAGCCCCAGCATTTT. It yields the protein CASSLDRYQPQHF.

V and J are TRBV7-9 and TRBJ1-2; 10 bases map to TRBD1. CDR1 and CDR2 from the germline V gene are SEHNR and FQNEAQ (reference sequence). This CDR3 is 14 amino acids long. V lost 5 bases to trimming and J lost 8 bases; unmatched junction nucleotides: 8. CDR3 region: CASSRTGGAMGYTF. CDR3 DNA sequence: TGTGCCAGCAGCCGGACAGGGGGGGCTATGGGCTACACCTTC.

This clone appeared a single time. V and J are TRBV19 and TRBJ2-5, with 7 bases identical to TRBD1. CDR3 length: 12 residues. With V trimmed by 8 bases and J by 1 base, 1 base remained unmatched. Germline CDR1 LNHDA, CDR2 SQIVND (reference sequence). The CDR3 is CASRQGQETQYF. The CDR3 nucleotides read TGTGCCAGTCGACAGGGCCAAGAGACCCAGTACTTC.

The chain employs TRBV2 and TRBJ2-1; a weak D match, TRBD2 (5 bases). Germline assignment: CDR1 SNHLY and CDR2 FYNNEI. This CDR3 spans 11 amino acids. The germline V and J ends were trimmed by 8 bases and 8 bases, with 10 bases remaining between them. The CDR3 DNA follows: TGTGCCAGCCCTAGCTGGGATGAGCAGTTCTTC. Translation: CASPSWDEQFF.

The chain couples TRBV5-1 to TRBJ2-2; D is unresolved. CDR1 and CDR2 from the germline V gene are SGHRS and YFSETQ. Trimming cost V 1 base and J 7 bases, with 11 bases left between them. CDR3 length: 14 residues. This CDR3 reads CASSLRSADGELFF. CDR3 bases: TGCGCCAGCAGCTTGAGGAGCGCAGACGGGGAGCTGTTTTTT. The variable domain in full, with the rest retrieved from reference TRBV5-1 and TRBJ2-2, is KAGVTQTPRYLIKTRGQQVTLSCSPISGHRSVSWYQQTPGQGLQFLFEYFSETQRNKGNFPGRFSGRQFSNSRSEMNVSTLELGDSALYLCASSLRSADGELFFGEGSRLTVL.

The chain employs TRBV5-1 and TRBJ2-4, with 7 bases that match TRBD1. V trimming: 2 bases; J trimming: 0 bases; junction bases outside the gene matches: 2. CDR3 size: 15 residues. Germline loops: CDR1 SGHRS, CDR2 YFSETQ. The CDR3 DNA follows: TGCGCCAGCAGCTTACAGGGGTTAGCCAAAAACATTCAGTACTTC. This encodes CASSLQGLAKNIQYF.